This passage covers 7 T cell receptor beta chains from one sample sequenced in a study of blood T cell repertoires in COVID-19. Data came from immunoSEQ multiplex PCR; TCRdb stores just in-frame clones and leaves some out. Here the sample spans just under 85,000 clones, 65% to 85% being singletons. The sequencing input was peripheral blood. All receptors come from a woman aged 55-70 years with acute or convalescent COVID-19.

The genes are TRBV20-1 and TRBJ1-4; 7 positions match TRBD1. Germline-derived CDR1 and CDR2 are DFQATT and SNEGSKA (reference sequence). The CDR3 extends over 11 amino acids. Trimming at V came to 6 bases and at J to 10 bases, leaving 5 bases not matched to a gene. This CDR3 is CSARQGSKLFF. Here the CDR3 DNA reads TGCAGTGCACGACAGGGATCAAAACTGTTTTTT.

The chain links TRBV12-5 to TRBJ2-7; a possible D gene is TRBD1 (6 bases). CDR3 length: 12 amino acids. Germline V gene data show CDR1 as LGHNT and CDR2 as FRNRAP. Trimming took off 8 bases at V and 3 bases at J, with 11 bases between the two ends. The CDR3 loop reads CASSPGVYEQYF. The CDR3, as DNA: TGTGCTAGTTCCCCAGGGGTCTACGAGCAGTACTTC.

The CDR3 sequence is CASSLAGAGYTF. The CDR3 nucleotides read TGTGCCAGCAGCTTAGCAGGGGCTGGCTACACCTTC. V is TRBV7-9 and J is TRBJ1-2; weak D call: TRBD1 (5 bases). The CDR3 is 12 residues long. Trimming removed 0 bases at V and 7 bases at J, with 6 bases between. The germline gives CDR1 SEHNR, CDR2 FQNEAQ (reference sequence).

V gene TRBV10-3 combines with J gene TRBJ2-5; 7 bases agree with TRBD2. The germline V gene has CDR1 ENHRY and CDR2 SYGVKD. Losses at the gene ends were 1 base for V and 5 bases for J; bases not matched to a gene: 1. This CDR3 has 13 amino acids. CDR3 nucleotides: TGTGCCATCAGTGAGTGGGAGGGGGAGACCCAGTACTTC. Its translation: CAISEWEGETQYF.

The chain recombines TRBV3-1 (or the pseudogene TRBV3-2) with TRBJ2-7, with 8 nucleotides matching TRBD2. Trimming at V came to 0 bases and at J to 2 bases, leaving 3 bases not matched to a gene. Germline lookup yields CDR1 LGHDT and CDR2 YNNKEL (reference sequence). This CDR3 has 15 residues. CDR3 amino acids: CASSQDPGGTYEQYF. Written as DNA, the CDR3 is TGTGCCAGCAGCCAAGATCCGGGGGGGACCTACGAGCAGTACTTC.

This clone came up once. This rearrangement joins TRBV6-6 to TRBJ2-1; 7 positions agree with TRBD1. Per germline, CDR1 MNHNY and CDR2 SVGAGI (reference sequence). Losses at the gene ends were 6 bases for V and 7 bases for J; bases not matched to a gene: 12. CDR3 length equals 15 residues. CDR3 region: CASSPQGTFGNEQFF. For the CDR3, the DNA is TGTGCCAGCAGCCCACAGGGGACGTTCGGTAATGAGCAGTTCTTC.

The chain carries TRBV7-2 and TRBJ2-3; maybe TRBD2 (7 bases). Germline lookup yields CDR1 SGHTA and CDR2 FQGNSA. The V end was cut by 5 bases, the J end by 7 bases, with 22 bases between. The CDR3 contains 16 residues. The chain's CDR3 is CASSPVGGGALNTQYF. DNA for the CDR3: TGTGCCAGCAGCCCCGTTGGAGGGGGGGCCCTAAATACGCAGTATTTT.